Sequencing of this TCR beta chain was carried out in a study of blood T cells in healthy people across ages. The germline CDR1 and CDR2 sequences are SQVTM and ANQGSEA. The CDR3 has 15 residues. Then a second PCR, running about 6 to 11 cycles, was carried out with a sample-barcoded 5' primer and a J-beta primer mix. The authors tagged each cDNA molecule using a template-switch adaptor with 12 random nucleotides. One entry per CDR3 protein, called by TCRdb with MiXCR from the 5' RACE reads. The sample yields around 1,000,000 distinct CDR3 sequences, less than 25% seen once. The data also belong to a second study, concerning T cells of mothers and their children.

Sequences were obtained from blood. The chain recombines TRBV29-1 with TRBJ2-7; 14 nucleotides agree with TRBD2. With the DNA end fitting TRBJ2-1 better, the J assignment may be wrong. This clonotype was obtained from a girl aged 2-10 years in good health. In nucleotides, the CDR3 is TGCAGCGTTGTGACTAGCGGGAGGGCTTATGATGAGCAGTTCTTC. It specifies CSVVTSGRAYDEQFF.